These 8 T cell receptor beta chains share one sample of origin, sequenced in a study of blood T cell repertoires in COVID-19. Profiled with immunoSEQ multiplex PCR; TCRdb holds only in-frame clones, not every one. Here the sample spans about 97,000 clones, around 90% being singletons. The sample consisted of peripheral blood. The receptor set was obtained from a woman aged 45-59 years with COVID-19, enrolled during active disease.

The chain employs TRBV19 and TRBJ1-5; D unresolved. V lost 4 bases to trimming and J lost 1 base, with 17 bases between them. CDR1 and CDR2 (germline): LNHDA, SQIVND (reference sequence). This CDR3 has 17 residues. As DNA, the CDR3 is TGTGCCAGTAGTACCGGGCCCGGGGTCGTCAGCAATCAGCCCCAGCATTTT. It specifies CASSTGPGVVSNQPQHF.

This sequence joins TRBV7-9 and TRBJ2-7, with 11 bases matching TRBD2. The junction had 1 base not matched to a gene; V was cut back by 4 bases and J by 2 bases. In germline, CDR1 is SEHNR, CDR2 FQNEAQ (reference sequence). The CDR3 is 14 amino acids. CDR3: CASSSGLAAYEQYF. CDR3 nucleotides: TGTGCCAGCAGCTCGGGACTAGCGGCCTACGAGCAGTACTTC.

This chain joins TRBV19 and TRBJ1-1, with a possible D match to TRBD1 (6 bases). The CDR3 extends over 14 amino acids. V gave up 5 bases and J gave up 1 base, with 11 bases separating them. CDR1 LNHDA and CDR2 SQIVND come from the germline V gene (reference sequence). The CDR3 region is CASSRGAQNTEAFF. The DNA for the CDR3 is TGTGCCAGTAGTCGGGGGGCTCAGAACACTGAAGCTTTCTTT.

The V call is TRBV25-1, the J call TRBJ2-3; TRBD2 might be the D (5 bases). The CDR3 has 12 residues. Germline V CDR1 and CDR2: MGHDK, SYGVNS. Trimming took 4 bases from V and 6 from J, leaving 8 bases between them. The CDR3 coding sequence is TGTGCCAGCAGTGTCTCGGGGGATACGCAGTATTTT. Translating it yields CASSVSGDTQYF.

This chain joins TRBV19 and TRBJ2-5; 10 bases align to TRBD1. Trimming cost V 4 bases and J 5 bases; bases outside gene matches: 7. Germline CDR1 reads LNHDA; CDR2 reads SQIVND (reference sequence). The CDR3 is 15 amino acids. CDR3 sequence reads: CASSTGQGRRETQYF. CDR3 DNA sequence: TGTGCCAGTAGTACGGGACAGGGGCGCAGGGAGACCCAGTACTTC.

V and J are TRBV7-9 and TRBJ2-7; TRBD1 agrees at 11 bases. Looked up from germline, CDR1 is SEHNR and CDR2 is FQNEAQ (reference sequence). Trimming at V came to 7 bases and at J to 3 bases, leaving 11 bases not matched to a gene. The CDR3 contains 16 residues. The CDR3 DNA follows: TGTGCCAGCATCCCCCCGTGGGACAGGGGGATCTACGAGCAGTACTTC. This gives the protein CASIPPWDRGIYEQYF.

V and J are TRBV6-5 and TRBJ2-7; 7 bases align to TRBD1. CDR3 length equals 13 residues. Trimming removed 8 bases from V and 3 bases from J; junction bases left unmatched: 7. Per the germline V gene, CDR1 is MNHEY and CDR2 is SVGAGI. The CDR3 DNA follows: TGTGCCAGCGGACAGGTCGGCAACTACGAGCAGTACGTC. This encodes CASGQVGNYEQYV.

V is TRBV27 and J is TRBJ2-7, with D hard to call. In germline, CDR1 is MNHEY, CDR2 SMNVEV (reference sequence). V lost 5 bases to trimming and J lost 3 bases, with 5 bases between them. This CDR3 is built from 11 residues. CDR3 region: CASSPGYEQYF. The CDR3 DNA reads as TGTGCCAGCAGTCCCGGCTACGAGCAGTACTTC.